These 23 T cell receptor beta chains share one sample of origin, sequenced in a study of molecular identifiers for immune sequencing clone quantification. MiXCR, run by TCRdb on the PCR reads, gives a single entry per CDR3 protein. Altogether about half a million distinct CDR3 sequences are present, about a fifth being singletons, with the ten largest covering about 0.78%. The sequencing sample was made of naive CD8+ T cells from blood, with Jurkat cell RNA spiked in. Subset reported: FACS-sorted CD8+CD4-CCR7+CD45RA+ naive T cells. The source of these receptors is a human donor in good health. Some libraries in this study had Jurkat cell RNA spiked in.

This clonotype was counted many times. The chain is built from TRBV7-9 and TRBJ2-3; D is unresolved. The length of the CDR3 is 14 residues. Looked up from germline, CDR1 is SEHNR and CDR2 is FQNEAQ (reference sequence). V lost 1 base and J lost 0, with 5 bases in between. CDR3 nucleotide sequence: TGTGCCAGCAGCTTAGGTCCCAGCACAGATACGCAGTATTTT. Protein sequence: CASSLGPSTDTQYF.

This clonotype was detected many times. This rearrangement joins TRBV21-1 to TRBJ2-7; the D call TRBD2 from the table was never checked on the DNA. TRBV21-1 is a pseudogene segment. The CDR3 loop spans 17 amino acids. CDR3 sequence reads: CASSKANGPAALSEQYF. The CDR3 nucleotides read TGTGCCAGCAGCAAAGCGAATGGGCCCGCCGCTCTGAGTGAGCAGTACTTC.

The table lists this clonotype with many counts. The rearrangement links TRBV28 to TRBJ2-7; D gene unclear. CDR3 length equals 12 residues. With 6 bases removed from V and 2 bases from J, the gap between germline ends came to 8 bases. CDR1 MDHEN and CDR2 SYDVKM come from the germline V gene. CDR3 loop: CASSVSTYEQYF. The CDR3 bases are TGTGCCAGCAGCGTCTCTACCTACGAGCAGTACTTC. Supplemented by reference TRBV28 and TRBJ2-7, the full variable domain reads DVKVTQSSRYLVKRTGEKVFLECVQDMDHENMFWYRQDPGLGLRLIYFSYDVKMKEKGDIPEGYSVSREKKERFSLILESASTNQTSMYLCASSVSTYEQYFGPGTRLTVT.

This clonotype was seen many times. The chain uses TRBV7-9 and TRBJ2-7; D not certain. The germline CDR1 and CDR2 sequences are SEHNR and FQNEAQ (reference sequence). V was pared by 5 bases and J by 4 bases, with 9 bases between. This CDR3 spans 12 amino acids. The CDR3 bases are TGTGCCAGCAGCGATACACAGTACGAGCAGTACTTC. Translated: CASSDTQYEQYF.

Only a few counts were recorded for this clonotype. The V call is TRBV6-2 or TRBV6-3, the J call TRBJ2-2; TRBD1 matches at 9 bases. Germline lookup yields CDR1 MNHEY and CDR2 SVGEGT. The V gene end was trimmed by 8 bases and the J gene end by 2 bases; junction bases not matched to a gene: 6. The CDR3 is 15 residues long. CDR3: CASSDRGQNTGELFF. The CDR3, as DNA: TGTGCCAGCTCGGACAGGGGTCAAAACACCGGGGAGCTGTTTTTT.

The chain carries TRBV20-1 and TRBJ2-3; TRBD2 aligns across 9 bases. Germline assignment: CDR1 DFQATT and CDR2 SNEGSKA (reference sequence). CDR3 length: 15 residues. The trim removed 0 bases at V and 6 bases at J, leaving 7 bases unmatched. CDR3: CSAREDRAGGDTQYF. The CDR3 nucleotides read TGCAGTGCTAGAGAGGATCGGGCGGGGGGGGATACGCAGTATTTT.

This clonotype occurred once. A read error is possible here, since a much larger clone lies one base away. This sequence joins TRBV7-9 and TRBJ1-1; D is possibly TRBD1 (5 bases). The CDR3 is 16 residues long. CDR1 SEHNR and CDR2 FQNEAQ come from the germline V gene (reference sequence). The CDR3 region is CASTVLQDRWNTEALF. The DNA of the CDR3 is TGTGCCAGCACCGTACTCCAAGACAGATGGAACACTGAAGCTCTCTTT.

This rearrangement joins TRBV15 to TRBJ2-1, with D perhaps matching TRBD2 (5 bases). V was pared by 5 bases and J by 2 bases, with 13 bases between. CDR3 length equals 15 residues. In germline, CDR1 is LNHNV, CDR2 YYDKDF (reference sequence). The CDR3 DNA is TGTGCCACCAGCTCCGGGATTGTGACCTACAATGAGCAGTTCTTC. Its translation is CATSSGIVTYNEQFF.

This clonotype came up a few times. The chain carries TRBV7-2 and TRBJ2-1; the match to TRBD2 covers 9 bases. V was pared by 4 bases and J by 3 bases, with 7 bases of the junction left unmatched. The CDR3 has 16 amino acids. CDR1 is SGHTA, CDR2 FQGNSA, per germline. CDR3 nucleotide sequence: TGTGCCAGCAGCTGGTTGGAGCGGGAGGACTACAATGAGCAGTTCTTC. It encodes CASSWLEREDYNEQFF.

This clonotype has a count of ten or more. CDR3 amino acids: CSVGVNTEAFF. Written as DNA, the CDR3 is TGCAGCGTTGGTGTGAACACTGAAGCTTTCTTT. The chain carries TRBV29-1 and TRBJ1-1; D gene uncertain. This CDR3 is 11 amino acids long. In germline, CDR1 is SQVTM, CDR2 ANQGSEA. Trimming pared 4 bases from V and 0 bases from J, leaving 3 bases between.

This clonotype was seen a few times. This rearrangement joins TRBV12-3 or TRBV12-4 to TRBJ2-7, with D unresolved. The CDR3 sequence is 13 residues long. V lost 5 bases and J 2 bases, leaving 10 bases between the germline ends. Here the CDR3 DNA reads TGTGCCAGCAGTGTCCATGGGACCTACGAGCAGTACTTC. Translated, it gives CASSVHGTYEQYF.

About this clonotype: This clone may be a read error of a much larger clone one base away. The CDR3: CASSFAEAPGTDTQYF. CDR3 coding DNA: TGTGCCAGCAGCTTTGCGGAGGCCCCTGGCACAGATACGCAGTATTTT. This chain connects TRBV7-9 to TRBJ2-3; TRBD2 is a possible D gene (5 bases). The CDR3 totals 16 residues. V lost 3 bases, J lost 1 base, and 14 bases lay in between. The germline gives CDR1 SEHNR, CDR2 FQNEAQ (reference sequence).

This clonotype was counted a few times. The chain has TRBV14 and TRBJ2-1, with TRBD2 matching 9 bases. Germline V CDR1 and CDR2: SGHDN, FVKESK. The CDR3 extends over 15 amino acids. With 4 bases clipped from V and 7 bases from J, the junction kept 8 bases outside the gene matches. The CDR3 protein is CASSPLAGGPNEQFF. CDR3 nucleotide sequence: TGTGCCAGCAGCCCCCTGGCGGGAGGGCCGAATGAGCAGTTCTTC.

This clonotype was seen a single time. J is TRBJ2-7 and V is TRBV9, with D hard to call. This CDR3 spans 14 amino acids. V was shortened by 0 bases and J by 3 bases, with 10 bases between the two germline ends. The germline CDR1 and CDR2 sequences are SGDLS and YYNGEE. Here the CDR3 reads CASSVGPALYEQYF. DNA for the CDR3: TGTGCCAGCAGCGTAGGGCCCGCGCTCTACGAGCAGTACTTC.

The chain combines TRBV19 with TRBJ1-1; D perhaps matches TRBD1 (5 bases). This CDR3 region has 21 residues. V was cut by 4 bases and J by 0 bases, with 30 bases left in between. Germline V gene sequence: CDR1 LNHDA, CDR2 SQIVND (reference sequence). CDR3 coding DNA: TGTGCCAGTAGTACACTTTACGGGGGTCCCGGCAGCCATAAAATGAACACTGAAGCTTTCTTT. This encodes CASSTLYGGPGSHKMNTEAFF.

The chain links TRBV15 to TRBJ2-2; possibly TRBD1 for D (6 bases). V was shortened by 8 bases and J by 2 bases, with 9 bases between the two germline ends. The germline CDR1 and CDR2 sequences are LNHNV and YYDKDF (reference sequence). The CDR3 length is 13 residues. The CDR3 loop reads CATGQINTGELFF. CDR3 nucleotide sequence: TGTGCCACCGGACAGATCAACACCGGGGAGCTGTTTTTT.

This chain links TRBV4-3 with TRBJ2-7; no clear D gene. V lost 0 bases to trimming and J lost 2 bases, with 11 bases between them. Germline CDR1 LGHNA, CDR2 YSLEER. The CDR3 extends over 15 amino acids. For the CDR3, the DNA is TGCGCCAGCAGCCAAGAGCCCGGTTTGGCCTACGAGCAGTACTTC. This codes for CASSQEPGLAYEQYF.

This clonotype was counted a few times. The chain carries TRBV3-1 and TRBJ2-7; TRBD2 agrees at 13 bases. The V segment lost 0 bases and the J segment 2 bases; nucleotides outside the gene matches: 4. The CDR3 is made up of 17 amino acids. The germline V gene has CDR1 LGHDT and CDR2 YNNKEL (reference sequence). Written as DNA, the CDR3 is TGTGCCAGCAGCCAAGACATCACTAGCGGGGGGGCCTACGAGCAGTACTTC. Translation: CASSQDITSGGAYEQYF.

This sequence joins TRBV11-2 and TRBJ2-2, with 8 bases lining up with TRBD2. The CDR3 covers 16 residues. Germline values: CDR1 SGHAT, CDR2 FQNNGV. V lost 5 bases, J lost 0 bases, and 5 bases stayed unmatched. The CDR3 region has the DNA TGTGCCAGCAGCACACTAGCGGAGACGAACACCGGGGAGCTGTTTTTT. As protein: CASSTLAETNTGELFF.

This clonotype was picked up many times. V gene TRBV29-1 combines with J gene TRBJ2-7; TRBD1 or TRBD2 may be the D gene (5 bases each). V lost 1 base to trimming and J lost 7 bases, with 20 bases between them. CDR1 is SQVTM, CDR2 ANQGSEA, per germline. The CDR3 consists of 15 residues. CDR3 amino acids: CSVEAIGTYPREQYF. The CDR3 bases are TGCAGCGTTGAAGCTATTGGGACCTACCCTAGGGAGCAGTACTTC.

The chain recombines TRBV5-1 with TRBJ2-4, with TRBD1 identical over 9 bases. V shed 0 bases and J 8 bases; nucleotides not matched to a gene: 9. CDR1 SGHRS and CDR2 YFSETQ come from the germline V gene. The CDR3 is made up of 16 amino acids. This CDR3 reads CASSLVEGQGSDIQYF. In DNA, the CDR3 is TGCGCCAGCAGCTTGGTCGAGGGACAGGGCTCGGACATTCAGTACTTC.

This clonotype appeared a single time. The gene calls are TRBV7-6 and TRBJ2-5; D not certain. The CDR3 runs to 14 residues. V was cut by 2 bases and J by 3 bases, with 10 bases left in between. Germline CDR1 SGHVS, CDR2 FNYEAQ. The chain's CDR3 is CASSLSSWEETQYF. For the CDR3, the DNA is TGTGCCAGCAGCTTATCAAGCTGGGAAGAGACCCAGTACTTC. Full variable domain (rest looked up from reference TRBV7-6 and TRBJ2-5): GAGVSQSPRYKVTKRGQDVALRCDPISGHVSLYWYRQALGQGPEFLTYFNYEAQQDKSGLPNDRFSAERPEGSISTLTIQRTEQRDSAMYRCASSLSSWEETQYFGPGTRLLVL.

The sample holds a few counts of this clonotype. The rearrangement links TRBV27 to TRBJ2-2; D is possibly TRBD2 (7 bases). The V and J ends lost 6 bases and 5 bases respectively, with 16 bases between them. Germline V gene sequence: CDR1 MNHEY, CDR2 SMNVEV (reference sequence). The CDR3 contains 15 residues. CDR3 in DNA: TGTGCCAGCAGACCCTGGGAGGGGGGGACCGGGGAGCTGTTTTTT. The encoded protein is CASRPWEGGTGELFF.